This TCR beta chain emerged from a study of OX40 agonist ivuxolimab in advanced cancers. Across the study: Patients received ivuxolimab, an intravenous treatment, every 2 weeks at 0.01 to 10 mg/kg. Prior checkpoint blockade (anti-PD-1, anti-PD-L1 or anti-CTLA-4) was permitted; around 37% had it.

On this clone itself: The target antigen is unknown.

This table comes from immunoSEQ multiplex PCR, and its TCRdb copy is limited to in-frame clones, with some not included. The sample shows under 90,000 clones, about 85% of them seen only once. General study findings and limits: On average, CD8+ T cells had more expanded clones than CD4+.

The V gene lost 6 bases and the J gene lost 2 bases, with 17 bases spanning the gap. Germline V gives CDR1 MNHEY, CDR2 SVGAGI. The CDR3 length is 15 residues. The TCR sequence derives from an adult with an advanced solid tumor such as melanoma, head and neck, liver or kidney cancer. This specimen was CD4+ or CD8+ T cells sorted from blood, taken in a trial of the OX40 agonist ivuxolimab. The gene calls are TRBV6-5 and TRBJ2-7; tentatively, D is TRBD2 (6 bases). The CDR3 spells CASSLNPGGTYEQYF. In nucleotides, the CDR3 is TGTGCCAGCAGCCTCAATCCGGGCGGGACCTACGAGCAGTACTTC.